By sample share, the clone carrying this TCR beta chain is medium-sized. Its antigen is still unknown. With MiXCR, TCRdb called clones anew from the PCR reads. The sample includes approximately 17,000 clones, about 30% of them seen just once. V trimming: 6 bases; J trimming: 4 bases; junction bases outside the gene matches: 11. Germline-derived CDR1 and CDR2 are MNHNS and SASEGT. The CDR3 runs 16 residues. This entry belongs to a study of metastatic and nonmetastatic thyroid tumors. Study information: Both malignant and benign thyroid patients supplied peripheral blood and tumor or nodule tissue samples, across which the repertoires of these patients were then compared. Whole-study findings and limits: According to reports, the diversity of TCR beta was significantly higher in malignant thyroid tumors than in benign nodules, and this held in both blood and tumor samples.

None of the patients had undergone any treatment ahead of thyroid surgery. The receptor was derived from a female donor with papillary thyroid cancer or a benign thyroid nodule (not recorded which). Some clones in this sample may be carry-over from other donors' samples. The chain carries TRBV6-1 and TRBJ2-2, with 7 positions matching TRBD1. Source material: adjacent normal tissue. CDR3 sequence reads: CASRLGQAVPTGELFF. The CDR3 DNA sequence: TGTGCCAGCAGACTAGGACAGGCCGTTCCCACCGGGGAGCTGTTTTTT.